This T cell receptor beta chain was retrieved from a study of T cell responses to AZD1222 COVID-19 vaccine. The protocol was immunoSEQ multiplex PCR, while the TCRdb copy is restricted to in-frame clones and leaves out a portion. The sample consists of about 180,000 clones, about 91% of them appearing once. This CDR3 region has 12 residues. J gave up 2 bases and V 8 bases, and 3 bases lay outside the gene matches. The germline gives CDR1 ENHRY, CDR2 SYGVKD. The receptor comes from an adult in good health. This specimen was peripheral blood, taken on day 0 of AZD1222 vaccination. The genes are TRBV10-3 and TRBJ2-7; TRBD1 agrees at 7 bases. Here the CDR3 DNA reads TGTGCCATCCGGGACAGCGCCTACGAGCAGTACTTC. Amino acid sequence: CAIRDSAYEQYF.